The 29 T cell receptor beta chains in this list originate from one sample, sequenced in a study of a mutant IDH1 vaccine in newly diagnosed glioma. Generated by immunoSEQ multiplex PCR, the TCRdb table keeps only in-frame clones and is missing some. Of 30,000 to 35,000 clones in the sample, 90% were seen once. Antigens of these TCRs are unknown. Sample time point: week 11, during vaccination. Every vaccination contained 300 ug of the mutant IDH1 20-mer peptide and was paired with topical imiquimod. This specimen consisted of PBMCs, obtained from a glioma patient whose treatment included an IDH1 peptide vaccine. The receptors come from a man between 18 and 29 years old with glioma.

CDR3 sequence reads: CASPKAFF. For the CDR3, the DNA is TGTGCCAGTCCAAAAGCTTTCTTT. V gene TRBV2 combines with J gene TRBJ1-1; D unresolved. The CDR3 runs 8 residues. The germline CDR1 and CDR2 sequences are SNHLY and FYNNEI. Trimming left V 9 bases short and J 9 bases short, with 5 bases between.

Remarks on this clone: The germline gene is not matched at one end of the junction; a read error may be the cause. This chain uses TRBV7-8 with TRBJ2-7, with 7 positions matching TRBD2. Germline V CDR1 and CDR2: SGHVS, FQNEAQ. This CDR3 has 15 residues. Here the CDR3 reads CASSRSGLEIYKQYF. The DNA of the CDR3 is TGTGCCAGCAGCCGGTCTGGACTAGAGATCTACAAGCAGTACTTC.

The V and J genes are TRBV4-3 and TRBJ1-2, with TRBD1 matching 10 bases. The germline gives CDR1 LGHNA, CDR2 YSLEER. J lost 8 bases, V lost 2 bases, and 8 bases had no gene match. The CDR3 has 15 residues. In nucleotides, the CDR3 is TGCGCCAGCAGCCAACGGACAGGGGGGAATGGAGGCTACACCTTC. It is translated as CASSQRTGGNGGYTF.

V usage is TRBV30 and J usage is TRBJ1-3; D perhaps matches TRBD1 (5 bases). Trimming took off 0 bases at V and 0 bases at J, with 9 bases between the two ends. Germline V gives CDR1 GTSNPN, CDR2 SVGIG (reference sequence). The CDR3 has 15 amino acids. CDR3 residues: CAWSVGRASGNTIYF. The DNA of the CDR3 is TGTGCCTGGAGTGTGGGCAGGGCCTCTGGAAACACCATATATTTT.

The V gene is TRBV5-5, the J gene TRBJ1-2, with 8 bases matching TRBD1. Germline-derived CDR1 and CDR2 are SGHKS and YYEKEE (reference sequence). The CDR3 has 17 residues. V shed 0 bases and J 3 bases; nucleotides not matched to a gene: 10. CDR3 region: CASSLAVTGGVYYGYTF. Here the CDR3 DNA reads TGTGCCAGCAGCTTGGCCGTAACAGGGGGAGTCTACTATGGCTACACCTTC.

This chain joins TRBV5-6 and TRBJ1-5; D unresolved. V dropped 4 bases and J dropped 4 bases, with 12 bases sitting between them. CDR1 is SGHDT and CDR2 is YYEEEE in the germline V gene. This CDR3 spans 14 amino acids. The CDR3 region is CASSPTGGNQPQHF. DNA for the CDR3: TGTGCCAGCAGCCCGACTGGCGGGAATCAGCCCCAGCATTTT.

The chain uses TRBV7-9 and TRBJ2-7; D is perhaps TRBD1 (6 bases). Germline V CDR1 and CDR2: SEHNR, FQNEAQ (reference sequence). Deletions cut 5 bases from V and 9 bases from J, with 14 bases between. The CDR3 extends over 12 amino acids. CDR3 sequence reads: CASSPTGIGQYF. Here the CDR3 DNA reads TGTGCCAGCAGCCCCACAGGGATCGGGCAGTACTTC.

This chain uses TRBV30 with TRBJ1-4; tentative D call: TRBD1 (5 bases). V dropped 4 bases and J dropped 3 bases, with 12 bases sitting between them. This CDR3 region has 14 residues. Germline V gene lookup returns CDR1 GTSNPN and CDR2 SVGIG (reference sequence). The CDR3 bases are TGTGCCTGGAACCAAGGGGCAGCTAATGAAAAACTGTTTTTT. The encoded protein is CAWNQGAANEKLFF.

V is TRBV25-1 and J is TRBJ2-7, with 7 positions matching TRBD1. The J segment lost 3 bases and the V segment lost 4 bases, leaving 9 bases of the junction unmatched. The CDR3 covers 15 residues. Germline V gene sequence: CDR1 MGHDK, CDR2 SYGVNS. The CDR3 sequence: CASSGRQGAGYEQYF. CDR3 sequence (DNA): TGTGCCAGCAGTGGAAGACAGGGAGCCGGCTACGAGCAGTACTTC.

The CDR3 sequence: CASSLALSGSYEQYF. The CDR3 region has the DNA TGTGCCAGCAGCTTAGCTCTTAGCGGTTCCTACGAGCAGTACTTC. The V call is TRBV11-2, the J call TRBJ2-7; the D gene is possibly TRBD2 (6 bases). The germline V gene has CDR1 SGHAT and CDR2 FQNNGV. V lost 1 base, J lost 1 base, and 11 bases lay in between. The CDR3 covers 15 residues.

In its sample, this clone was seen once. The chain couples TRBV4-2 to TRBJ2-7; 10 bases fit TRBD2. CDR1 is LGHNA, CDR2 YNFKEQ, per germline. V dropped 4 bases and J dropped 0; count of bases not matched to a gene: 6. This CDR3 is 16 amino acids long. The CDR3 loop is CASSRGASGGSYEQYF. The CDR3 DNA sequence: TGTGCCAGCAGCCGGGGAGCTAGCGGGGGCTCCTACGAGCAGTACTTC.

The gene calls are TRBV30 and TRBJ2-3; TRBD2 agrees at 9 bases. CDR1 GTSNPN and CDR2 SVGIG come from the germline V gene (reference sequence). V lost 5 bases to trimming and J lost 6 bases; unmatched junction nucleotides: 15. The CDR3 is 16 amino acids. The CDR3 DNA sequence: TGTGCCTGGTCTTCGGGAATGGCGGGAGGGGGGGATACGCAGTATTTT. Encoded protein: CAWSSGMAGGGDTQYF.

J is TRBJ2-7 and V is TRBV7-9; 7 positions match TRBD2. Per germline, CDR1 SEHNR and CDR2 FQNEAQ (reference sequence). The CDR3 loop spans 15 amino acids. Trimming took 4 bases from V and 6 from J; bases not matched to a gene: 12. The CDR3 sequence is CASSSWGGSASEQYF. The CDR3, as DNA: TGTGCCAGCAGCTCCTGGGGGGGGAGCGCTTCCGAGCAGTACTTC.

V usage is TRBV14 and J usage is TRBJ1-1, with TRBD1 as a possible D gene (6 bases). The CDR3 consists of 16 residues. Germline V gene sequence: CDR1 SGHDN, CDR2 FVKESK. V lost 4 bases to trimming and J lost 2 bases, with 17 bases between them. The CDR3 is CASSPLLTGINTEAFF. The CDR3, as DNA: TGTGCCAGCAGCCCTCTCCTTACAGGGATAAACACTGAAGCTTTCTTT. Full variable domain (remainder filled in from reference TRBV14 and TRBJ1-1): EAGVTQFPSHSVIEKGQTVTLRCDPISGHDNLYWYRRVMGKEIKFLLHFVKESKQDESGMPNNRFLAERTGGTYSTLKVQPAELEDSGVYFCASSPLLTGINTEAFFGQGTRLTVV.

This clone appeared a few times. The chain has TRBV6-1 and TRBJ2-7; 9 bases map to TRBD1. The junction had 9 bases not matched to a gene; V was cut back by 4 bases and J by 5 bases. Germline CDR1 MNHNS, CDR2 SASEGT. The CDR3 spans 15 residues. Here the CDR3 reads CASSGIPGQGNEQYF. In DNA form, the CDR3 reads TGTGCCAGCAGTGGAATTCCGGGACAGGGTAACGAGCAGTACTTC.

The chain carries TRBV18 and TRBJ1-5, with D unresolved. Looked up from germline, CDR1 is KGHSH and CDR2 is LQKENI. CDR3 length: 13 amino acids. V lost 8 bases and J 7 bases, leaving 15 bases between the germline ends. This CDR3 is CASATGLGQPQHF. Here the CDR3 DNA reads TGTGCCAGCGCCACCGGCTTGGGGCAGCCCCAGCATTTT.

The chain carries TRBV5-6 and TRBJ2-6, with D hard to call. Germline lookup yields CDR1 SGHDT and CDR2 YYEEEE. The CDR3 loop spans 15 amino acids. Trimming removed 4 bases at V and 0 bases at J, with 8 bases between. The CDR3 region is CASSPGSSGANVLTF. The CDR3 coding sequence is TGTGCCAGCAGCCCAGGTAGCTCTGGGGCCAACGTCCTGACTTTC.

The rearrangement uses TRBV7-2 and TRBJ1-5; a weak D match, TRBD1 (6 bases). The CDR3 has 13 amino acids. Germline CDR1 reads SGHTA; CDR2 reads FQGNSA. V was cut by 5 bases and J by 5 bases, with 10 bases left in between. The CDR3 DNA reads TGTGCCAGCAGCCCGGACAGAGATCAGCCCCAGCATTTT. Protein: CASSPDRDQPQHF.

The gene calls are TRBV4-3 and TRBJ1-1; D is perhaps TRBD1 (5 bases). The CDR3 is made up of 13 amino acids. Trimming stripped 4 bases from V and 4 bases from J, with 10 bases between. The V gene's germline CDR1 is LGHNA and CDR2 YSLEER. The CDR3 protein is CASSPGGITEAFF. The CDR3 DNA reads TGCGCCAGCAGCCCGGGGGGGATCACTGAAGCTTTCTTT.

V is TRBV6-6 and J is TRBJ1-2; 10 nucleotides line up with TRBD1. This CDR3 spans 14 amino acids. The J segment lost 6 bases and the V segment lost 6 bases, leaving 7 bases of the junction unmatched. CDR1 and CDR2 (germline): MNHNY, SVGAGI (reference sequence). CDR3 DNA: TGTGCCAGCAGGACAGGGGGCGATTTGGATGGCTACACCTTC. This encodes CASRTGGDLDGYTF.

The J gene is TRBJ1-1, the V gene TRBV9, with D unclear. The CDR3 runs 14 residues. Per the germline V gene, CDR1 is SGDLS and CDR2 is YYNGEE. Trimming left V 0 bases short and J 1 base short, with 7 bases between. CDR3 loop: CASSVVGENTEAFF. CDR3 DNA: TGTGCCAGCAGCGTAGTAGGAGAGAACACTGAAGCTTTCTTT.

The gene calls are TRBV7-9 and TRBJ1-1; unclear D gene. The CDR3 loop spans 13 amino acids. Trimming stripped 3 bases from V and 3 bases from J, with 8 bases between. Germline V CDR1 and CDR2: SEHNR, FQNEAQ (reference sequence). In DNA form, the CDR3 reads TGTGCCAGCAGCTTCAGGACTCACACTGAAGCTTTCTTT. Its translation is CASSFRTHTEAFF.

The genes are TRBV4-2 and TRBJ2-7; 8 nucleotides agree with TRBD2. The germline CDR1 and CDR2 sequences are LGHNA and YNFKEQ. CDR3 size: 15 residues. V was clipped by 1 base and J by 1 base; unmatched bases: 3. The CDR3 loop is CASSQGSGGSYEQYF. CDR3 in DNA: TGTGCCAGCAGCCAAGGGAGCGGGGGTTCCTACGAGCAGTACTTC.

The chain recombines TRBV29-1 with TRBJ2-2; the D gene is possibly TRBD1 (6 bases). Germline V CDR1 and CDR2: SQVTM, ANQGSEA. Deletions cut 4 bases from V and 5 bases from J, with 14 bases between. The CDR3 extends over 14 amino acids. The CDR3 DNA sequence: TGCAGCGTTGCCGACGACAGGATAACCGGGGAGCTGTTTTTT. This gives the protein CSVADDRITGELFF.

As DNA, the CDR3 is TGTGCCAGCAGCCCGACGGGGGAGTATGGCTACACCTTC. It translates to CASSPTGEYGYTF. This chain joins TRBV7-9 and TRBJ1-2, with a possible D match to TRBD1 (5 bases). V lost 5 bases and J lost 5, with 12 bases in between. Germline V gives CDR1 SEHNR, CDR2 FQNEAQ (reference sequence). This CDR3 spans 13 amino acids.

This chain uses TRBV28 with TRBJ1-2; D not resolved. The V end lost 3 bases, the J end lost 4 bases, and 9 bases lay between the germline ends. Germline CDR1 reads MDHEN; CDR2 reads SYDVKM. CDR3 size: 13 residues. CDR3: CASSLSAVYGYTF. CDR3 coding DNA: TGTGCCAGCAGTTTGTCGGCAGTCTATGGCTACACCTTC.

The CDR3 coding sequence is TGCACCAGCAGCCAAGTATCCCGGGAGGGCACCGGGGAGCTGTTTTTT. It specifies CTSSQVSREGTGELFF. The J gene is TRBJ2-2, the V gene TRBV1; the table's D call TRBD2 went unverified against the DNA. TRBV1 is a listed pseudogene. The CDR3 length is 16 residues.

The rearrangement links TRBV6-5 to TRBJ2-6; D perhaps matches TRBD1 (5 bases). This CDR3 has 15 residues. Germline assignment: CDR1 MNHEY and CDR2 SVGAGI. V shed 5 bases and J shed 0 bases, with 8 bases lying between them. As DNA, the CDR3 is TGTGCCAGCAGTCGTACAGGCTCTGGGGCCAACGTCCTGACTTTC. Residues: CASSRTGSGANVLTF.

J is TRBJ2-1 and V is TRBV13; no clear D gene. This CDR3 is 16 amino acids long. Germline V gene lookup returns CDR1 PRHDT and CDR2 FYEKMQ (reference sequence). Trimming cost V 0 bases and J 0 bases, with 9 bases left between them. The CDR3 loop reads CASSLGRRSSYNEQFF. For the CDR3, the DNA is TGTGCCAGCAGCTTAGGCAGGAGATCCTCCTACAATGAGCAGTTCTTC.